The source of this T cell receptor beta chain is a study of T-cell memory formation after mild COVID-19. TCRdb ran MiXCR on the 5' RACE reads and lists one entry per CDR3 protein. The repertoire includes about 500,000 distinct CDR3 sequences, about a fifth of them detected once, and approximately 12% sits in the top ten. The CDR3 has 17 amino acids. Germline trimming cut 3 bases from V and 2 bases from J; bases unmatched to any gene: 8. Germline V gene sequence: CDR1 KGHDR, CDR2 SFDVKD. Input material: PBMCs or a T cell subset sorted from them (not recorded which). The J gene is TRBJ2-2, the V gene TRBV24-1; 7 positions agree with TRBD1. This TCR derives from an adult woman who had mild COVID-19 (a few samples of this study predate the infection). Cell type and time point are not known. CDR3 amino acids: CATSDSGTVINTGELFF. Written as DNA, the CDR3 is TGTGCCACCAGTGATAGTGGGACAGTAATTAACACCGGGGAGCTGTTTTTT.